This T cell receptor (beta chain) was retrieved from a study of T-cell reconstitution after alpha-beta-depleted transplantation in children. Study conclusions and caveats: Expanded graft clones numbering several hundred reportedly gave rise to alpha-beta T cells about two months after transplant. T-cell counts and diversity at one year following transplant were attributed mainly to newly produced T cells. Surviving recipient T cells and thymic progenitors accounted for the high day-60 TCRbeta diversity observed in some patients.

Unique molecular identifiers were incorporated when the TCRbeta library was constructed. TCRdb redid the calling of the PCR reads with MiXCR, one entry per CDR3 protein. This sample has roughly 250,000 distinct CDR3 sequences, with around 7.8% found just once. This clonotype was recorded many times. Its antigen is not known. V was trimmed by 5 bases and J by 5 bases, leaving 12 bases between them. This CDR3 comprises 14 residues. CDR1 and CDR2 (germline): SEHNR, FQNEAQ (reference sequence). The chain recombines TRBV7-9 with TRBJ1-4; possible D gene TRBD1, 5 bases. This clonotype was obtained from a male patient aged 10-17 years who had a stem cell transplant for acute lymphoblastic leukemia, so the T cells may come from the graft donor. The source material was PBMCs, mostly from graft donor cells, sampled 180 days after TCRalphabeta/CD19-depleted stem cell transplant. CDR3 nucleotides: TGTGCCAGCAGCCCGGGGACCTCCAATGAAAAACTGTTTTTT. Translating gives CASSPGTSNEKLFF.